Each of the 30 T cell receptor beta chains below was sequenced from the same sample in a study of STAT5B mutations in CD4+ large granular lymphocyte leukemia. Sequencing used immunoSEQ multiplex PCR; TCRdb keeps in-frame clones, though not all of them. This sample has 45,000 to 55,000 clones; just over 70% occur once, and the top ten carry about 1.5%. The specimen was CD4+ T cells from blood buffy coats. The receptors shown here come from a human donor in good health.

Notes on this clone: Because the CDR3's place on the DNA is in doubt, the DNA is left out and the CDR3 is given as listed by TCRdb. The chain recombines TRBV7-6 with TRBJ1-2; the table's D call, TRBD1, was not checked against the DNA. The CDR3 has 14 amino acids, counting both end residues. Germline-derived CDR1 and CDR2 are SGHVS and FNYEAQ. The CDR3: CASSFSGQGHGYTF.

This clone was observed a handful of times. J is TRBJ1-5 and V is TRBV30; D gene ambiguous. CDR3 size: 13 residues. Per the germline V gene, CDR1 is GTSNPN and CDR2 is SVGIG (reference sequence). V was pared by 2 bases and J by 1 base, with 6 bases between. CDR3 loop: CAWSRGSNQPQHF. The DNA of the CDR3 is TGTGCCTGGAGTCGGGGAAGCAATCAGCCCCAGCATTTT.

The gene calls are TRBV6-1 and TRBJ1-5; the D gene is possibly TRBD1 (5 bases). This CDR3 spans 17 amino acids. V lost 2 bases and J lost 1, with 15 bases in between. Germline V gives CDR1 MNHNS, CDR2 SASEGT. CDR3 in DNA: TGTGCCAGCAGTGAAACACAATTAGGGGCGAGCAATCAGCCCCAGCATTTT. Its translation is CASSETQLGASNQPQHF.

The chain recombines TRBV4-1 with TRBJ2-5, with D unclear. This CDR3 region has 13 residues. Germline CDR1 and CDR2: MGHRA and YSYEKL. V lost 4 bases, J lost 2 bases, and 8 bases lay in between. As DNA, the CDR3 is TGCGCCAGCAGCCTGACGGTTCAAGAGACCCAGTACTTC. This gives the protein CASSLTVQETQYF.

The J gene is TRBJ2-3, the V gene TRBV18; TRBD2 agrees at 15 bases. The J segment lost 2 bases and the V segment lost 3 bases, leaving 15 bases of the junction unmatched. In germline, CDR1 is KGHSH, CDR2 LQKENI. The CDR3 has 21 amino acids. In DNA, the CDR3 is TGTGCCAGCTCACCCACACCGGGACTAGCGGGGGGCCCCAGCCACACAGATACGCAGTATTTT. The encoded protein is CASSPTPGLAGGPSHTDTQYF.

The J gene is TRBJ2-1, the V gene TRBV27; 13 nucleotides line up with TRBD2. Germline V gene data show CDR1 as MNHEY and CDR2 as SMNVEV (reference sequence). V trimming: 6 bases; J trimming: 9 bases; junction bases outside the gene matches: 8. The CDR3 is made up of 15 amino acids. The CDR3 sequence is CASRTRTSGGPEQFF. The CDR3 coding sequence is TGTGCCAGCAGGACCCGGACTAGCGGGGGACCTGAGCAGTTCTTC.

This chain joins TRBV9 and TRBJ2-3; 8 positions match TRBD2. V lost 7 bases and J lost 2; bases outside the gene matches: 6. The length of the CDR3 is 14 residues. In germline, CDR1 is SGDLS, CDR2 YYNGEE. The CDR3 region is CASGRGGITDTQYF. CDR3 DNA: TGTGCCAGCGGTCGGGGGGGCATCACAGATACGCAGTATTTT.

In the case of this clone: The same CDR3 is also encoded by other DNA sequences in this sample. This chain joins TRBV7-9 and TRBJ2-5, with D perhaps matching TRBD2 (6 bases). CDR3 length equals 14 residues. CDR1 is SEHNR and CDR2 is FQNEAQ in the germline V gene (reference sequence). Trimming removed 3 bases from V and 1 base from J, with 9 bases in between. The CDR3 loop is CASSFGGGQETQYF. The DNA for the CDR3 is TGTGCCAGCAGCTTCGGGGGAGGCCAAGAGACCCAGTACTTC.

The chain couples TRBV2 to TRBJ2-1, with 8 nucleotides matching TRBD2. Looked up from germline, CDR1 is SNHLY and CDR2 is FYNNEI. The CDR3 sequence is 13 residues long. With V trimmed by 6 bases and J by 5 bases, 3 bases remained unmatched. CDR3 residues: CASRAGGNNEQFF. CDR3 sequence (DNA): TGTGCCAGCAGGGCGGGGGGTAACAATGAGCAGTTCTTC.

The CDR3 spells CAIFRWGPYEQYV. The CDR3 DNA sequence: TGTGCCATCTTCCGCTGGGGCCCCTACGAGCAGTACGTC. The chain couples TRBV6-4 to TRBJ2-7; D possibly corresponds to TRBD1 (5 bases). This CDR3 region has 13 residues. Germline CDR1 and CDR2: MRHNA and SNTAGT. V lost 10 bases and J lost 2, with 15 bases in between.

The rearrangement uses TRBV2 and TRBJ1-5, with 9 bases matching TRBD1. The CDR3 contains 19 residues. Germline CDR1 is SNHLY and CDR2 is FYNNEI. The V and J ends lost 5 bases and 6 bases, in that order; junction bases with no gene match: 20. CDR3 loop: CASSHWPDRGQGFGQPQHF. CDR3 DNA sequence: TGTGCCAGCAGTCATTGGCCCGACCGGGGACAGGGTTTTGGTCAGCCCCAGCATTTT. Variable domain in full (rest from reference TRBV2 and TRBJ1-5): EPEVTQTPSHQVTQMGQEVILRCVPISNHLYFYWYRQILGQKVEFLVSFYNNEISEKSEIFDDQFSVERPDGSNFTLKIRSTKLEDSAMYFCASSHWPDRGQGFGQPQHFGDGTRLSIL.

The V call is TRBV6-1, the J call TRBJ2-3; possible D gene TRBD2, 5 bases. Germline values: CDR1 MNHNS, CDR2 SASEGT. Trimming stripped 3 bases from V and 4 bases from J, with 14 bases between. This CDR3 contains 15 residues. CDR3 sequence reads: CASSDMAVGADTQYF. DNA of the CDR3: TGTGCCAGCAGTGATATGGCAGTCGGGGCAGATACGCAGTATTTT.

The chain links TRBV7-2 to TRBJ1-2, with TRBD1 matching over 7 bases. CDR3 length: 17 residues. Trimming at V came to 1 base and at J to 6 bases, leaving 14 bases not matched to a gene. Germline-derived CDR1 and CDR2 are SGHTA and FQGNSA. CDR3 amino acids: CASSLVAGSGGRDGYTF. The CDR3 DNA reads as TGTGCCAGCAGCTTAGTCGCGGGGTCAGGGGGAAGAGATGGCTACACCTTC.

V and J are TRBV2 and TRBJ2-1; D call uncertain. Between the trimmed V and J ends, which lost 7 bases and 7 bases, there was a span of 8 bases. CDR1 is SNHLY and CDR2 is FYNNEI in the germline V gene. The CDR3 length is 11 residues. The CDR3 is CASNWMNEQFF. CDR3 sequence (DNA): TGTGCCAGCAATTGGATGAATGAGCAGTTCTTC.

The J gene is TRBJ2-4, the V gene TRBV14; D is undetermined. V shed 3 bases and J shed 1 base, with 7 bases lying between them. This CDR3 contains 14 residues. In germline, CDR1 is SGHDN, CDR2 FVKESK. CDR3 protein: CASSHLGAKNIQYF. DNA of the CDR3: TGTGCCAGCAGCCATTTAGGGGCCAAAAACATTCAGTACTTC.

The chain combines TRBV6-1 with TRBJ1-4; D not certain. The germline CDR1 and CDR2 sequences are MNHNS and SASEGT. This CDR3 spans 13 amino acids. V lost 3 bases and J 4 bases, leaving 6 bases between the germline ends. The CDR3 protein is CASSDGVNEKLFF. CDR3 sequence (DNA): TGTGCCAGCAGTGACGGGGTTAATGAAAAACTGTTTTTT.

The J gene is TRBJ1-3, the V gene TRBV18; D not resolved. This CDR3 comprises 15 residues. Germline V gives CDR1 KGHSH, CDR2 LQKENI. The germline V and J ends were trimmed by 6 bases and 0 bases, with 12 bases remaining between them. DNA for the CDR3: TGTGCCAGCTCCCTCAACAGCGGCTCTGGAAACACCATATATTTT. The encoded protein is CASSLNSGSGNTIYF. The complete variable domain, with remaining parts taken from reference TRBV18 and TRBJ1-3, reads NAGVMQNPRHLVRRRGQEARLRCSPMKGHSHVYWYRQLPEEGLKFMVYLQKENIIDESGMPKERFSAEFPKEGPSILRIQQVVRGDSAAYFCASSLNSGSGNTIYFGEGSWLTVV.

The V call is TRBV20-1, the J call TRBJ2-5; D is undetermined. The tail of the sequence fits TRBJ2-7 better, so the J call may be wrong. CDR3 length: 11 amino acids. Germline CDR1 DFQATT, CDR2 SNEGSKA (reference sequence). The CDR3 nucleotides are TGCAGCATTGGCCTGGACTACGAGCAGTACTTC. Translation gives CSIGLDYEQYF.

The rearrangement uses TRBV18 and TRBJ2-1; 11 nucleotides agree with TRBD2. The length of the CDR3 is 18 residues. CDR1 KGHSH and CDR2 LQKENI come from the germline V gene. The ends lost 0 bases at V and 6 bases at J; junction bases unmatched: 10. This CDR3 reads CASSPPILTSGARNEQFF. The CDR3 DNA reads TGTGCCAGCTCACCACCGATCTTGACTAGCGGGGCCCGCAATGAGCAGTTCTTC.

The V and J genes are TRBV6-6 and TRBJ2-5; possible D gene TRBD1, 6 bases. The CDR3 contains 16 residues. V was clipped by 0 bases and J by 0 bases, with 11 bases between them. Germline-derived CDR1 and CDR2 are MNHNY and SVGAGI (reference sequence). The CDR3 sequence is CASSYSGTPNQETQYF. The CDR3, as DNA: TGTGCCAGCAGTTACTCCGGGACACCGAACCAAGAGACCCAGTACTTC.

The rearrangement joins TRBV29-1 to TRBJ2-3, with 16 bases lining up with TRBD2. The germline V gene has CDR1 SQVTM and CDR2 ANQGSEA. With V trimmed by 8 bases and J by 5 bases, 10 bases remained unmatched. This CDR3 has 16 residues. The CDR3 region has the DNA TGCAGCTCGGTAGGGACTAGCGGGGGGGATAAAGATACGCAGTATTTT. This codes for CSSVGTSGGDKDTQYF.

The chain links TRBV19 to TRBJ2-1; 14 bases match TRBD2. This CDR3 spans 16 amino acids. Losses at the gene ends were 9 bases for V and 6 bases for J; bases not matched to a gene: 10. In germline, CDR1 is LNHDA, CDR2 SQIVND (reference sequence). CDR3 in DNA: TGTGCCAGCACGGGACTAGCGGGGGCCGGGCGCAATGAGCAGTTCTTC. Translated: CASTGLAGAGRNEQFF.

The chain is built from TRBV19 and TRBJ2-4; D unresolved. This CDR3 has 14 residues. V lost 1 base, J lost 3 bases, and 7 bases lay in between. Per the germline V gene, CDR1 is LNHDA and CDR2 is SQIVND (reference sequence). The CDR3, as DNA: TGTGCCAGTAGTATAGGGACGAACAAAAACATTCAGTACTTC. Translated, it gives CASSIGTNKNIQYF.

This clone has just one count. The gene calls are TRBV4-1 and TRBJ2-3; TRBD2 matches 9 bases. Germline CDR1 reads MGHRA; CDR2 reads YSYEKL. This CDR3 is 15 amino acids long. Germline trimming cut 4 bases from V and 3 bases from J; bases unmatched to any gene: 5. This CDR3 is CASSPGTSKTDTQYF. DNA of the CDR3: TGCGCCAGCAGCCCCGGGACTAGCAAGACAGATACGCAGTATTTT.

The J gene is TRBJ1-2, the V gene TRBV6-6, with D tentatively TRBD1 (6 bases). The germline gives CDR1 MNHNY, CDR2 SVGAGI (reference sequence). The length of the CDR3 is 13 residues. CDR3 residues: CVSSRTVNYGYTF. The CDR3 nucleotides read TGTGTGAGCAGCCGGACAGTTAACTATGGCTACACCTTC.

V usage is TRBV2 and J usage is TRBJ2-7, with D possibly TRBD1 on 8 matching bases. V shed 4 bases and J shed 3 bases, with 16 bases lying between them. CDR1 and CDR2 (germline): SNHLY, FYNNEI. CDR3 length: 15 amino acids. CDR3 loop: CASSVGRGTGYEQYV. The CDR3 DNA is TGTGCCAGCAGTGTGGGGAGGGGGACAGGCTACGAGCAGTACGTC.

The V gene is TRBV7-2, the J gene TRBJ2-1, with a weak D call TRBD1 (6 bases). Germline V lookup: CDR1 SGHTA, CDR2 FQGNSA. V was clipped by 6 bases and J by 9 bases, with 9 bases between them. The CDR3 runs 11 residues. The CDR3 region is CASSTGIEQFF. The CDR3 DNA reads TGTGCCAGCAGTACAGGGATTGAGCAGTTCTTC.

The genes are TRBV25-1 and TRBJ2-7; 8 bases agree with TRBD2. The CDR3 totals 13 residues. Trimming removed 7 bases from V and 3 bases from J; junction bases left unmatched: 5. The V gene's germline CDR1 is MGHDK and CDR2 SYGVNS. CDR3 nucleotides: TGTGCCAGCAAGAGTAGCGGGGTCTACGAGCAGTACTTC. It translates to CASKSSGVYEQYF.

This chain links TRBV7-8 with TRBJ2-3, with TRBD2 matching over 7 bases. V lost 2 bases and J lost 3; bases outside the gene matches: 2. The CDR3 loop spans 14 amino acids. CDR1 and CDR2 (germline): SGHVS, FQNEAQ. The CDR3 spells CASSLYGGTDTQYF. In nucleotides, the CDR3 is TGTGCCAGCAGCTTATACGGGGGGACAGATACGCAGTATTTT.

This clone was observed a few times. DNA for the CDR3: TGTGCCAGCAGTGAAATGACAGGGTACAGCTATGGCTACACCTTC. Its translation is CASSEMTGYSYGYTF. The V and J genes are TRBV6-1 and TRBJ1-2, with 7 bases fitting TRBD1. Per the germline V gene, CDR1 is MNHNS and CDR2 is SASEGT. The CDR3 extends over 15 amino acids. V lost 2 bases to trimming and J lost 4 bases; unmatched junction nucleotides: 7.